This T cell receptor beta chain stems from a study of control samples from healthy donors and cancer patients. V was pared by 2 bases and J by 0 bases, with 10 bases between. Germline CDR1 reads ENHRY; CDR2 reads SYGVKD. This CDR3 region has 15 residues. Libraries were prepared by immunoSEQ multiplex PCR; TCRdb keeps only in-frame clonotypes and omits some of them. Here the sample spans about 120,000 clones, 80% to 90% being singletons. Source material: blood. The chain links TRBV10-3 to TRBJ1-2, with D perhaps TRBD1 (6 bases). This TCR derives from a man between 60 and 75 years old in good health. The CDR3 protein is CAISEGQGTNYGYTF. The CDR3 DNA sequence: TGTGCCATCAGTGAGGGGCAGGGGACTAACTATGGCTACACCTTC.